These 23 T cell receptor beta chains originate from one sample sequenced in a study of cytomegalovirus exposure and HLA in healthy donors. Amplification used 60 Vbeta primers and 13 Jbeta primers. Profiling relied on immunoSEQ multiplex PCR, and the TCRdb table lists in-frame clones only, not all of them. The profile shows 60,000 to 85,000 clones, 65% to 90% of them singletons. Material: PBMCs. These receptors were obtained from a man aged 65 to 85 in good health and CMV-seropositive.

The gene calls are TRBV4-1 and TRBJ1-1; unclear D gene. The CDR3 spans 14 residues. Between the trimmed V and J ends, which lost 2 bases and 6 bases, there was a span of 13 bases. CDR1 and CDR2 (germline): MGHRA, YSYEKL. The CDR3 coding sequence is TGCGCCAGCAGCCAAATAACGAGGGCCCCTGAAGCTTTCTTT. Amino acid sequence: CASSQITRAPEAFF.

This clone is a singleton in its sample. V usage is TRBV7-3 and J usage is TRBJ2-5; 9 positions match TRBD1. The CDR3 has 15 amino acids. With 2 bases clipped from V and 4 bases from J, the junction kept 5 bases outside the gene matches. Germline V gives CDR1 SGHTA, CDR2 FQGTGA. As DNA, the CDR3 is TGTGCCAGCAGCTTAGGGGACAGGGTAGGAGAGACCCAGTACTTC. It is translated as CASSLGDRVGETQYF.

This chain links TRBV4-1 with TRBJ2-1; D gene ambiguous. CDR1 MGHRA and CDR2 YSYEKL come from the germline V gene. The CDR3 runs to 15 residues. Trimming removed 5 bases from V and 0 bases from J, with 11 bases in between. The DNA for the CDR3 is TGCGCCAGCAGCATAGGAGCGTACTCCTACAATGAGCAGTTCTTC. Amino acids: CASSIGAYSYNEQFF.

The chain employs TRBV4-3 and TRBJ2-5; 8 bases agree with TRBD2. The trim removed 1 base at V and 4 bases at J, leaving 8 bases unmatched. Germline V gene data show CDR1 as LGHNA and CDR2 as YSLEER. The CDR3 runs to 16 residues. Here the CDR3 DNA reads TGCGCCAGCAGCCAAGCGGTAGCGGGGCGAGGAGAGACCCAGTACTTC. Protein sequence: CASSQAVAGRGETQYF.

The chain combines TRBV7-9 with TRBJ1-1; D remains unclear. V was trimmed by 3 bases and J by 1 base, leaving 6 bases between them. The CDR3 runs 13 residues. Looked up from germline, CDR1 is SEHNR and CDR2 is FQNEAQ (reference sequence). The CDR3 coding sequence is TGTGCCAGCAGCTTCCAGGAGAACACTGAAGCTTTCTTT. Protein sequence: CASSFQENTEAFF. The whole variable domain, filled in from reference TRBV7-9 and TRBJ1-1, reads DTGVSQNPRHKITKRGQNVTFRCDPISEHNRLYWYRQTLGQGPEFLTYFQNEAQLEKSRLLSDRFSAERPKGSFSTLEIQRTEQGDSAMYLCASSFQENTEAFFGQGTRLTVV.

This clone was seen only a few times. V and J are TRBV6-1 and TRBJ1-2; D may be TRBD1 (5 bases). Trimming cost V 2 bases and J 5 bases, with 15 bases left between them. CDR1 and CDR2 (germline): MNHNS, SASEGT. CDR3 length: 15 amino acids. The CDR3 DNA is TGTGCCAGCAGTGAATTATGGGTAGGGGCATATGGCTACACCTTC. It encodes CASSELWVGAYGYTF.

The chain combines TRBV19 with TRBJ1-1; D not resolved. Germline V CDR1 and CDR2: LNHDA, SQIVND (reference sequence). Trimming stripped 7 bases from V and 0 bases from J, with 3 bases between. CDR3 length: 11 amino acids. CDR3 residues: CASNMNTEAFF. The DNA for the CDR3 is TGTGCCAGTAATATGAACACTGAAGCTTTCTTT.

In this sample, this clone turned up a few times. The chain has TRBV27 and TRBJ1-1; maybe TRBD1 (5 bases). The germline CDR1 and CDR2 sequences are MNHEY and SMNVEV (reference sequence). The CDR3 has 14 amino acids. V lost 0 bases, J lost 1 base, and 6 bases lay in between. CDR3 sequence (DNA): TGTGCCAGCAGTTTATCCCAGGGGAACACTGAAGCTTTCTTT. Its protein product is CASSLSQGNTEAFF.

This clone occurred once. The chain combines TRBV2 with TRBJ2-7; D is possibly TRBD1 (6 bases). There are 15 residues in the CDR3. The ends were cut back, 10 bases at V and 0 bases at J, with 19 bases in the middle. The germline V gene encodes CDR1 SNHLY and CDR2 FYNNEI. The CDR3 loop reads CATKQGLALSYEQYF. The DNA of the CDR3 is TGTGCCACCAAACAGGGCTTGGCCCTCTCCTACGAGCAGTACTTC. Filled out from reference TRBV2 and TRBJ2-7, the complete variable domain reads EPEVTQTPSHQVTQMGQEVILRCVPISNHLYFYWYRQILGQKVEFLVSFYNNEISEKSEIFDDQFSVERPDGSNFTLKIRSTKLEDSAMYFCATKQGLALSYEQYFGPGTRLTVT.

The V gene is TRBV5-1, the J gene TRBJ1-5, with 9 positions matching TRBD1. Germline loops: CDR1 SGHRS, CDR2 YFSETQ. The CDR3 has 15 amino acids. V was clipped by 0 bases and J by 7 bases; unmatched bases: 5. Here the CDR3 DNA reads TGCGCCAGCAGCTTGGGGGACAGGGACGGCCAGCCCCAGCATTTT. Protein sequence: CASSLGDRDGQPQHF.

The chain is built from TRBV7-9 and TRBJ2-1, with 7 bases that match TRBD2. Trimming cost V 5 bases and J 4 bases; bases outside gene matches: 8. The CDR3 sequence is 15 residues long. Germline loops: CDR1 SEHNR, CDR2 FQNEAQ (reference sequence). The CDR3 DNA reads TGTGCCAGCAGCCAATCGGGAGCGGGGTACAATGAGCAGTTCTTC. Its protein is CASSQSGAGYNEQFF.

This chain connects TRBV5-1 to TRBJ2-1; 9 bases match TRBD1. The CDR3 runs 14 residues. Trimming removed 4 bases from V and 8 bases from J; junction bases left unmatched: 7. Germline loops: CDR1 SGHRS, CDR2 YFSETQ. CDR3 sequence: CASSAGQGPDEQFF. The DNA for the CDR3 is TGCGCCAGCAGCGCCGGACAGGGGCCGGATGAGCAGTTCTTC.

The genes are TRBV6-5 and TRBJ1-1; 9 positions match TRBD1. This CDR3 region has 15 residues. After removal of 0 bases from V and 1 base from J, the junction contained 0 bases not matched to a gene. Germline loops: CDR1 MNHEY, CDR2 SVGAGI. This CDR3 is CASSYSDRGNTEAFF. CDR3 DNA: TGTGCCAGCAGTTACTCGGACAGGGGGAACACTGAAGCTTTCTTT.

J is TRBJ1-1 and V is TRBV6-1, with unresolved D. The ends were cut back, 3 bases at V and 6 bases at J, with 8 bases in the middle. Germline CDR1 is MNHNS and CDR2 is SASEGT. The CDR3 has 12 residues. The CDR3 region is CASSESLSEAFF. DNA of the CDR3: TGTGCCAGCAGTGAGAGTCTATCTGAAGCTTTCTTT.

The chain carries TRBV6-1 and TRBJ1-1; unclear D gene. The CDR3 spans 12 residues. Germline V gene lookup returns CDR1 MNHNS and CDR2 SASEGT. V shed 5 bases and J shed 4 bases, with 8 bases lying between them. The CDR3 coding sequence is TGTGCCAGCAGTACGGTCGGCACTGAAGCTTTCTTT. Protein sequence: CASSTVGTEAFF.

The chain carries TRBV18 and TRBJ1-6; TRBD1 matches at 9 bases. Trimming removed 3 bases from V and 15 bases from J; junction bases left unmatched: 12. Germline V lookup: CDR1 KGHSH, CDR2 LQKENI. CDR3 length equals 15 residues. CDR3 DNA sequence: TGTGCCAGCTCACCTGCCGGGACAGGGTTTACTCTCCTCCACTTT. Residues: CASSPAGTGFTLLHF.

The V call is TRBV5-1, the J call TRBJ2-3; 7 nucleotides agree with TRBD2. J lost 3 bases, V lost 4 bases, and 8 bases had no gene match. CDR1 is SGHRS, CDR2 YFSETQ, per germline. The CDR3 loop spans 15 amino acids. The CDR3 coding sequence is TGCGCCAGCAGCAGTGGAGCGGGACCGACAGATACGCAGTATTTT. Translation gives CASSSGAGPTDTQYF.

The genes are TRBV4-1 and TRBJ2-2; TRBD2 agrees at 9 bases. The CDR3 is made up of 16 amino acids. Germline loops: CDR1 MGHRA, CDR2 YSYEKL. Trimming removed 4 bases from V and 4 bases from J; junction bases left unmatched: 7. CDR3 loop: CASSLLAGEGTGELFF. The CDR3 nucleotides are TGCGCCAGCAGCCTTTTAGCGGGAGAGGGCACCGGGGAGCTGTTTTTT.

This chain links TRBV7-2 with TRBJ2-3, with TRBD2 as a possible D gene (5 bases). Trimming pared 5 bases from V and 1 base from J, leaving 10 bases between. The CDR3 covers 14 residues. Germline loops: CDR1 SGHTA, CDR2 FQGNSA. The CDR3 loop is CASSPPRGTDTQYF. CDR3 nucleotide sequence: TGTGCCAGCAGCCCCCCGCGGGGCACAGATACGCAGTATTTT.

The chain links TRBV5-1 to TRBJ1-2; TRBD1 matches at 10 bases. J was trimmed by 8 bases and V by 0 bases; bases with no gene match: 7. The CDR3 runs to 15 residues. Germline V gene data show CDR1 as SGHRS and CDR2 as YFSETQ. This chain's CDR3 is CASSLETSTGGGYTF. CDR3 bases: TGCGCCAGCAGCTTGGAGACCTCGACAGGGGGCGGCTACACCTTC.

The V and J genes are TRBV10-3 and TRBJ2-2, with D tentatively TRBD1 (8 bases). CDR1 is ENHRY, CDR2 SYGVKD, per germline. V lost 5 bases to trimming and J lost 3 bases, with 16 bases between them. The CDR3 extends over 16 amino acids. CDR3: CAISLQGGGDTGELFF. The CDR3 region has the DNA TGTGCCATCAGTTTACAGGGGGGAGGGGACACCGGGGAGCTGTTTTTT.

This chain joins TRBV6-6 and TRBJ1-5; 9 bases fit TRBD1. The germline V gene has CDR1 MNHNY and CDR2 SVGAGI (reference sequence). The V segment lost 0 bases and the J segment 6 bases; nucleotides outside the gene matches: 6. The CDR3 length is 16 residues. CDR3 sequence: CASSYSMGQGGQPQHF. The CDR3 bases are TGTGCCAGCAGTTACTCGATGGGACAGGGAGGTCAGCCCCAGCATTTT.

This chain joins TRBV5-1 and TRBJ2-7, with a possible D match to TRBD1 (6 bases). Germline V lookup: CDR1 SGHRS, CDR2 YFSETQ. The V and J ends lost 4 bases and 2 bases respectively, with 10 bases between them. The CDR3 spans 13 residues. The CDR3 region has the DNA TGCGCCAGCAGCGAGCAGGGGCCCTACGAGCAGTACTTC. This sequence encodes CASSEQGPYEQYF.